These 26 T cell receptor beta chains were all obtained from the same sample, sequenced in a study of blood T cell repertoires in COVID-19 (dated by TCRdb to the early 2020s). Receptor amplification or capture employed the immunoSEQ multiplex PCR assay. Here the immuneACCESS table is served through TCRdb, limited to in-frame sequences with V and J called. Missing clones are a known gap in these copies; in checked studies unresolved V genes cover under half, and the rest lacks a known reason. Recorded for this sample are over 200,000 clones; roughly four fifths of them occurred a single time. 9.5% to 15% of the sample lies in the top ten. The sequenced sample consisted of peripheral blood. These receptors all come from a woman aged 35 to 49 with acute or convalescent COVID-19.

The CDR3 region is CASSSTGDRHNYGYTF. The CDR3 DNA follows: TGTGCCAGCAGCTCCACAGGGGACCGGCATAACTATGGCTACACCTTC. The chain is built from TRBV11-2 and TRBJ1-2; 7 bases are a match to TRBD1. With V trimmed by 4 bases and J by 1 base, 9 bases remained unmatched. The CDR3 runs 16 residues. From germline, CDR1 is SGHAT and CDR2 FQNNGV.

CDR3 protein: CASSFTLQGAGTEAFF. The CDR3 bases are TGCGCCAGCAGCTTCACTCTACAGGGGGCTGGCACTGAAGCTTTCTTT. The chain is built from TRBV5-1 and TRBJ1-1; 9 positions match TRBD1. J gave up 4 bases and V 2 bases, and 9 bases lay outside the gene matches. Germline loops: CDR1 SGHRS, CDR2 YFSETQ. The CDR3 is 16 residues long.

The V gene is TRBV29-1, the J gene TRBJ2-7; TRBD2 might be the D (5 bases). Germline CDR1 is SQVTM and CDR2 is ANQGSEA. With 1 base removed from V and 2 bases from J, the gap between germline ends came to 18 bases. This CDR3 is built from 16 residues. The CDR3 spells CSVEAPLEGAAYEQYF. CDR3 sequence (DNA): TGCAGCGTTGAAGCGCCACTTGAGGGCGCGGCCTACGAGCAGTACTTC.

The rearrangement links TRBV18 to TRBJ1-1; D is perhaps TRBD1 (5 bases). Germline values: CDR1 KGHSH, CDR2 LQKENI. The CDR3 covers 13 residues. Trimming took off 6 bases at V and 5 bases at J, with 13 bases between the two ends. CDR3 in amino acids: CASSRGTGTEAFF. The CDR3 bases are TGTGCCAGCTCTCGGGGGACGGGGACTGAAGCTTTCTTT.

The chain is built from TRBV18 and TRBJ1-6, with TRBD1 matching over 10 bases. Unmatched junction bases numbered 33, after V lost 4 bases and J lost 9 bases. Germline CDR1 reads KGHSH; CDR2 reads LQKENI. CDR3 length: 24 amino acids. CDR3 DNA: TGTGCCAGCTCACAATTTGGGACCCAACACGACAGGGGGCGCGGGAAGGTCCCAAGTTCACCCCTCCACTTT. Protein: CASSQFGTQHDRGRGKVPSSPLHF.

This chain uses TRBV19 with TRBJ1-1; D is uncertain. This CDR3 region has 13 residues. Trimming stripped 6 bases from V and 1 base from J, with 9 bases between. Germline loops: CDR1 LNHDA, CDR2 SQIVND (reference sequence). The CDR3, as DNA: TGTGCCAGTAGGGCCGGGAGGAACACTGAAGCTTTCTTT. Residues: CASRAGRNTEAFF. The variable domain in full, completed from reference TRBV19 and TRBJ1-1, reads DGGITQSPKYLFRKEGQNVTLSCEQNLNHDAMYWYRQDPGQGLRLIYYSQIVNDFQKGDIAEGYSVSREKKESFPLTVTSAQKNPTAFYLCASRAGRNTEAFFGQGTRLTVV.

The V gene is TRBV5-8, the J gene TRBJ2-7; TRBD1 matches 9 bases. Per germline, CDR1 SGHTS and CDR2 YDEGEE. This CDR3 is built from 14 residues. The J segment lost 6 bases and the V segment lost 0 bases, leaving 4 bases of the junction unmatched. Written as DNA, the CDR3 is TGTGCCAGCAGCTTGGACAGGGGGCCATCCGAGCAGTACTTC. This sequence encodes CASSLDRGPSEQYF. The variable domain in full, with the rest retrieved from reference TRBV5-8 and TRBJ2-7, is EAGVTQSPTHLIKTRGQQATLRCSPISGHTSVYWYQQALGLGLQFLLWYDEGEERNRGNFPPRFSGRQFPNYSSELNVNALELEDSALYLCASSLDRGPSEQYFGPGTRLTVT.

The chain carries TRBV7-2 and TRBJ1-1, with unresolved D. Germline CDR1 is SGHTA and CDR2 is FQGNSA. The CDR3 runs to 13 residues. V was pared by 4 bases and J by 0 bases, with 6 bases between. The CDR3 DNA reads TGTGCCAGCAGCTCGGGTATGAACACTGAAGCTTTCTTT. It specifies CASSSGMNTEAFF.

This chain links TRBV5-4 with TRBJ2-3; D gene ambiguous. V was clipped by 0 bases and J by 1 base, with 12 bases between them. The CDR3 consists of 16 residues. Germline V gene lookup returns CDR1 SGHNT and CDR2 YYREEE (reference sequence). The CDR3 nucleotides read TGTGCCAGCAGCTTGGTTTCGAGCGATGGCACAGATACGCAGTATTTT. The encoded protein is CASSLVSSDGTDTQYF.

V and J are TRBV4-1 and TRBJ2-1; the D is unclear. The CDR3 totals 16 residues. Trimming removed 0 bases from V and 0 bases from J, with 9 bases in between. CDR1 is MGHRA and CDR2 is YSYEKL in the germline V gene. CDR3 in amino acids: CASSQDWASSYNEQFF. The CDR3 DNA reads as TGCGCCAGCAGCCAAGATTGGGCGAGCTCCTACAATGAGCAGTTCTTC.

This chain connects TRBV19 to TRBJ1-1, with 8 nucleotides matching TRBD1. Germline assignment: CDR1 LNHDA and CDR2 SQIVND (reference sequence). CDR3 size: 15 residues. Losses at the gene ends were 6 bases for V and 3 bases for J; bases not matched to a gene: 9. The CDR3 region has the DNA TGTGCCAGTAGGAACCTAGACAGGGGACACACTGAAGCTTTCTTT. Protein: CASRNLDRGHTEAFF. Supplemented by reference TRBV19 and TRBJ1-1, the full variable domain reads DGGITQSPKYLFRKEGQNVTLSCEQNLNHDAMYWYRQDPGQGLRLIYYSQIVNDFQKGDIAEGYSVSREKKESFPLTVTSAQKNPTAFYLCASRNLDRGHTEAFFGQGTRLTVV.

This chain connects TRBV27 to TRBJ1-2; TRBD1 is a possible D gene (6 bases). The germline V gene encodes CDR1 MNHEY and CDR2 SMNVEV (reference sequence). The CDR3 has 11 amino acids. Trimming shortened V by 5 bases and J by 7 bases, and 8 bases separated the two germline ends. In nucleotides, the CDR3 is TGTGCCAGCAGTACAGGGAGTGGCTACACCTTC. It specifies CASSTGSGYTF.

J is TRBJ1-2 and V is TRBV29-1; D is unclear. This CDR3 has 12 residues. Trimming pared 6 bases from V and 1 base from J, leaving 9 bases between. The germline CDR1 and CDR2 sequences are SQVTM and ANQGSEA. CDR3 sequence reads: CSVVADNYGYTF. CDR3 in DNA: TGCAGCGTCGTGGCAGATAACTATGGCTACACCTTC.

The V call is TRBV2, the J call TRBJ2-1; D perhaps matches TRBD1 (7 bases). CDR1 and CDR2 (germline): SNHLY, FYNNEI. This CDR3 is built from 16 residues. V shed 6 bases and J shed 6 bases, with 21 bases lying between them. The CDR3 nucleotides read TGTGCCAGCAGCGAGGGGGCGGGGAGAGGGTCCAATGAGCAGTTCTTC. Translated, it gives CASSEGAGRGSNEQFF.

This CDR3 reads CASSLKAFPSSSYNEQFF. The DNA of the CDR3 is TGTGCCAGCAGCTTAAAGGCTTTTCCTTCTAGCTCCTACAATGAGCAGTTCTTC. J is TRBJ2-1 and V is TRBV5-5; no clear D. Trimming took off 2 bases at V and 0 bases at J, with 18 bases between the two ends. The CDR3 runs to 18 residues. Germline CDR1 is SGHKS and CDR2 is YYEKEE (reference sequence).

The rearrangement uses TRBV11-2 and TRBJ1-4; D remains unclear. Deletions cut 5 bases from V and 8 bases from J, with 18 bases between. The CDR3 loop spans 15 amino acids. From germline, CDR1 is SGHAT and CDR2 FQNNGV. CDR3 nucleotides: TGTGCCAGCAGCCTAAACCCTCGGGAAGGAGAAAAACTGTTTTTT. It encodes CASSLNPREGEKLFF.

The chain combines TRBV9 with TRBJ2-1; TRBD2 agrees at 12 bases. Germline CDR1 reads SGDLS; CDR2 reads YYNGEE. This CDR3 has 15 amino acids. V shed 4 bases, J shed 6 bases, and the junction held 5 bases outside the gene matches. The CDR3 region has the DNA TGTGCCAGCAGCCTCCTAGCGGGGGGGGGCAATGAGCAGTTCTTC. It yields the protein CASSLLAGGGNEQFF.

This clone was seen many times. This chain uses TRBV6-5 with TRBJ2-7; 7 bases line up with TRBD1. Germline CDR1 reads MNHEY; CDR2 reads SVGAGI. The CDR3 has 14 residues. V lost 6 bases, J lost 3 bases, and 8 bases stayed unmatched. The CDR3 is CASRRKGQIYEQYF. The CDR3 bases are TGTGCCAGCAGACGCAAGGGACAGATCTACGAGCAGTACTTC.

This chain uses TRBV12-3 or TRBV12-4 with TRBJ2-4, with D possibly TRBD1 on 6 matching bases. The CDR3 contains 13 residues. V lost 6 bases and J 8 bases, leaving 14 bases between the germline ends. The CDR3: CASRKGGADIQYF. In DNA, the CDR3 is TGTGCCAGCAGGAAAGGGGGTGCCGACATTCAGTACTTC.

The chain has TRBV3-1 (or the pseudogene TRBV3-2) and TRBJ1-2, with 8 bases aligning to TRBD1. CDR3 length equals 15 residues. The ends lost 4 bases at V and 5 bases at J; junction bases unmatched: 9. CDR1 and CDR2 from the germline V gene are LGHDT and YNNKEL (reference sequence). The CDR3 loop reads CASSPSQGAGYGYTF. CDR3 DNA sequence: TGTGCCAGCAGCCCGTCCCAGGGGGCGGGGTATGGCTACACCTTC.

The chain combines TRBV5-5 with TRBJ1-5, with D perhaps matching TRBD1 (6 bases). The CDR3 is 16 residues long. Per germline, CDR1 SGHKS and CDR2 YYEKEE (reference sequence). V lost 4 bases and J 4 bases, leaving 18 bases between the germline ends. The CDR3 region is CASSPNPKTGNQPQHF. The CDR3 nucleotides read TGTGCCAGCAGCCCAAACCCTAAAACAGGGAATCAGCCCCAGCATTTT. Full variable domain (missing parts from reference TRBV5-5 and TRBJ1-5): DAGVTQSPTHLIKTRGQQVTLRCSPISGHKSVSWYQQVLGQGPQFIFQYYEKEERGRGNFPDRFSARQFPNYSSELNVNALLLGDSALYLCASSPNPKTGNQPQHFGDGTRLSIL.

The chain's CDR3 is CASSTSGTGGTEQYF. CDR3 bases: TGTGCCAGCAGCACCTCCGGGACAGGGGGTACCGAGCAGTACTTC. V and J are TRBV7-6 and TRBJ2-7; TRBD1 matches at 11 bases. The CDR3 has 15 amino acids. V gave up 5 bases and J gave up 6 bases; unmatched junction bases: 9. Germline V gives CDR1 SGHVS, CDR2 FNYEAQ.

V gene TRBV4-3 combines with J gene TRBJ2-7, with 7 bases identical to TRBD1. The CDR3 is made up of 16 amino acids. CDR1 LGHNA and CDR2 YSLEER come from the germline V gene. V was pared by 0 bases and J by 3 bases, with 8 bases of the junction left unmatched. The CDR3 DNA is TGCGCCAGCAGCCAAGATCAGGGGGAACTAGGCTACGAGCAGTACTTC. Its protein is CASSQDQGELGYEQYF.

The chain joins TRBV5-1 to TRBJ2-1; D ambiguous. CDR3 length: 11 amino acids. Germline V CDR1 and CDR2: SGHRS, YFSETQ. V was trimmed by 2 bases and J by 9 bases, leaving 6 bases between them. The CDR3 DNA follows: TGCGCCAGCAGCTTTAGAGGTGAGCAGTTCTTC. Translated, it gives CASSFRGEQFF. Together with reference TRBV5-1 and TRBJ2-1, the CDR3 gives the full variable domain: KAGVTQTPRYLIKTRGQQVTLSCSPISGHRSVSWYQQTPGQGLQFLFEYFSETQRNKGNFPGRFSGRQFSNSRSEMNVSTLELGDSALYLCASSFRGEQFFGPGTRLTVL.

This sequence joins TRBV4-2 and TRBJ1-1; the match to TRBD1 covers 10 bases. The V segment lost 1 base and the J segment 3 bases; nucleotides outside the gene matches: 17. CDR3 length equals 20 residues. The germline V gene has CDR1 LGHNA and CDR2 YNFKEQ. This chain's CDR3 is CASSQVFRGLGQGSDTEAFF. For the CDR3, the DNA is TGTGCCAGCAGCCAAGTGTTCAGAGGTTTGGGACAGGGGTCGGACACTGAAGCTTTCTTT.

The chain uses TRBV6-1 and TRBJ1-6; TRBD1 aligns across 9 bases. The V gene end was trimmed by 4 bases and the J gene end by 7 bases; junction bases not matched to a gene: 8. There are 16 residues in the CDR3. From germline, CDR1 is MNHNS and CDR2 SASEGT. Here the CDR3 DNA reads TGTGCCAGCAGTGCTAGCGTGACAGGGGGAAATTCACCCCTCCACTTT. Its protein is CASSASVTGGNSPLHF.